The 26 T cell receptor beta chains presented below share a single source sample, sequenced in a study of control samples from healthy donors and cancer patients. Data came from immunoSEQ multiplex PCR; TCRdb stores just in-frame clones and leaves some out. The data hold tens of thousands of clones, with 88% observed a single time. Sequences were obtained from PBMCs. These receptors were taken from a woman aged 60-70 years with head and neck cancer.

CDR3 protein: CASSFYGGRGLLNEQFF. DNA for the CDR3: TGTGCCAGCAGTTTTTATGGGGGCAGGGGGCTACTAAATGAGCAGTTCTTC. V usage is TRBV7-3 and J usage is TRBJ2-1, with 8 bases matching TRBD1. CDR3 size: 17 residues. Trimming took 6 bases from V and 7 from J; bases not matched to a gene: 17. The V gene's germline CDR1 is SGHTA and CDR2 FQGTGA.

This clone turned up a few times. This chain uses TRBV24-1 with TRBJ1-2; maybe TRBD1 (5 bases). Germline V CDR1 and CDR2: KGHDR, SFDVKD. Trimming shortened V by 5 bases and J by 4 bases, and 10 bases separated the two germline ends. The CDR3 extends over 13 amino acids. In DNA form, the CDR3 reads TGTGCCACCAGTGGAGGAGGGGCCTATGGCTACACCTTC. This gives the protein CATSGGGAYGYTF.

The rearrangement joins TRBV7-2 to TRBJ2-5, with unresolved D. The CDR3 spans 17 residues. Trimming shortened V by 0 bases and J by 4 bases, and 18 bases separated the two germline ends. The germline V gene encodes CDR1 SGHTA and CDR2 FQGNSA. CDR3 protein: CASSLASHGPSGETQYF. CDR3 sequence (DNA): TGTGCCAGCAGCTTAGCGTCACACGGGCCATCCGGAGAGACCCAGTACTTC.

The V and J genes are TRBV28 and TRBJ2-7; D could derive from TRBD1 or TRBD2 (5 bases each). The CDR3 spans 13 residues. V was shortened by 2 bases and J by 5 bases, with 10 bases between the two germline ends. Germline V CDR1 and CDR2: MDHEN, SYDVKM. The CDR3 is CASSLPGTDEQYF. CDR3 DNA sequence: TGTGCCAGCAGTTTACCAGGGACGGACGAGCAGTACTTC.

The chain combines TRBV6-5 with TRBJ2-5; D perhaps matches TRBD2 (6 bases). The germline V gene encodes CDR1 MNHEY and CDR2 SVGAGI. V lost 6 bases, J lost 4 bases, and 15 bases lay in between. The CDR3 totals 14 residues. Here the CDR3 reads CASRGGLLRETQYF. CDR3 nucleotide sequence: TGTGCCAGCAGGGGAGGACTCCTCCGAGAGACCCAGTACTTC.

This CDR3 is CASRGQGVGQPQHF. The CDR3, as DNA: TGTGCCAGCCGGGGACAGGGGGTCGGTCAGCCCCAGCATTTT. The V call is TRBV3-1 (or the pseudogene TRBV3-2), the J call TRBJ1-5; 11 bases fit TRBD1. The ends lost 8 bases at V and 6 bases at J; junction bases unmatched: 6. The CDR3 is made up of 14 amino acids. Germline V CDR1 and CDR2: LGHDT, YNNKEL (reference sequence).

A single count supports this clone. The chain links TRBV3-1 (or the pseudogene TRBV3-2) to TRBJ2-2, with 12 bases fitting TRBD2. Germline trimming cut 3 bases from V and 5 bases from J; bases unmatched to any gene: 13. Germline V gene data show CDR1 as LGHDT and CDR2 as YNNKEL (reference sequence). CDR3 length equals 19 residues. The CDR3 protein is CASSQRTSGRPGRTGELFF. CDR3 sequence (DNA): TGTGCCAGCAGCCAGAGAACTAGCGGGAGGCCCGGAAGGACCGGGGAGCTGTTTTTT.

This clone came up a few times. Other DNA sequences from this sample encode an identical CDR3 as well. The chain recombines TRBV28 with TRBJ1-5; unclear D gene. Germline CDR1 and CDR2: MDHEN and SYDVKM. CDR3 length: 13 amino acids. V was trimmed by 3 bases and J by 2 bases, leaving 5 bases between them. The CDR3, as DNA: TGTGCCAGCAGTTTCCTCGGCAATCAGCCCCAGCATTTT. It is translated as CASSFLGNQPQHF.

V gene TRBV7-9 combines with J gene TRBJ2-4; D not certain. V lost 1 base to trimming and J lost 0 bases, with 7 bases between them. The CDR3 length is 15 residues. Germline V gives CDR1 SEHNR, CDR2 FQNEAQ (reference sequence). The CDR3 here is CASSLGPLAKNIQYF. CDR3 nucleotide sequence: TGTGCCAGCAGCTTAGGACCCTTAGCCAAAAACATTCAGTACTTC.

The chain has TRBV9 and TRBJ2-7; 7 positions match TRBD2. Per the germline V gene, CDR1 is SGDLS and CDR2 is YYNGEE. Trimming cost V 3 bases and J 1 base; bases outside gene matches: 13. This CDR3 has 17 amino acids. The CDR3 DNA is TGTGCCAGCAGCGATCGCCCCCTAGCGGACATTTCCTACGAGCAGTACTTC. Translating it yields CASSDRPLADISYEQYF.

The V gene is TRBV30, the J gene TRBJ2-4; a possible D gene is TRBD2 (5 bases). The germline V gene has CDR1 GTSNPN and CDR2 SVGIG (reference sequence). The CDR3 covers 15 residues. With 1 base removed from V and 0 bases from J, the gap between germline ends came to 10 bases. DNA for the CDR3: TGTGCCTGGAGTGCCTCCGGGGTAGCCAAAAACATTCAGTACTTC. Amino acids: CAWSASGVAKNIQYF.

The genes are TRBV4-2 and TRBJ1-2, with D unclear. The V gene's germline CDR1 is LGHNA and CDR2 YNFKEQ. The germline V and J ends were trimmed by 0 bases and 3 bases, with 8 bases remaining between them. The CDR3 runs to 14 residues. CDR3 nucleotide sequence: TGTGCCAGCAGCCAAGATTCGGGTTACTATGGCTACACCTTC. Translation gives CASSQDSGYYGYTF.

This clone has just one count. The rearrangement links TRBV5-1 to TRBJ1-6, with TRBD1 matching over 7 bases. The V segment lost 5 bases and the J segment 9 bases; nucleotides outside the gene matches: 5. The CDR3 has 13 amino acids. Germline V gene lookup returns CDR1 SGHRS and CDR2 YFSETQ. Here the CDR3 DNA reads TGCGCCAGCAGGGACAGGATCCCTTCACCCCTCCACTTT. It is translated as CASRDRIPSPLHF. Combining the CDR3 with reference TRBV5-1 and TRBJ1-6 gives the whole variable domain KAGVTQTPRYLIKTRGQQVTLSCSPISGHRSVSWYQQTPGQGLQFLFEYFSETQRNKGNFPGRFSGRQFSNSRSEMNVSTLELGDSALYLCASRDRIPSPLHFGNGTRLTVT.

The chain uses TRBV24-1 and TRBJ2-1; a possible D gene is TRBD2 (5 bases). The ends were cut back, 7 bases at V and 5 bases at J, with 8 bases in the middle. The germline CDR1 and CDR2 sequences are KGHDR and SFDVKD. The CDR3 contains 12 residues. The CDR3, as DNA: TGTGCCACCAGCGCCGGGGACAATGAGCAGTTCTTC. This sequence encodes CATSAGDNEQFF.

The CDR3 loop reads CASSQEGTNYNEQFF. CDR3 coding DNA: TGTGCCAGCAGCCAAGAGGGGACGAACTACAATGAGCAGTTCTTC. This rearrangement joins TRBV4-2 to TRBJ2-1; D assignment may be TRBD1 or TRBD2 (5 bases each). V dropped 0 bases and J dropped 3 bases, with 9 bases sitting between them. The CDR3 spans 15 residues. CDR1 LGHNA and CDR2 YNFKEQ come from the germline V gene.

The genes are TRBV29-1 and TRBJ1-1, with D hard to call. The CDR3 extends over 14 amino acids. From germline, CDR1 is SQVTM and CDR2 ANQGSEA. The V end was cut by 4 bases, the J end by 2 bases, with 14 bases between. The CDR3 is CSVVYPAGNTEAFF. The CDR3 DNA is TGCAGCGTTGTATACCCTGCGGGAAACACTGAAGCTTTCTTT.

This clone is deemed medium-sized. The CDR3 sequence is CASSYAGGTSYEQYF. The CDR3 coding sequence is TGTGCCAGCAGTTATGCAGGGGGGACATCCTACGAGCAGTACTTC. The V call is TRBV27, the J call TRBJ2-7; the D gene is possibly TRBD1 (7 bases). The CDR3 runs 15 residues. Germline values: CDR1 MNHEY, CDR2 SMNVEV (reference sequence). The V gene lost 4 bases and the J gene lost 1 base, with 14 bases spanning the gap.

The V and J genes are TRBV14 and TRBJ2-7; 7 nucleotides line up with TRBD2. V was pared by 3 bases and J by 3 bases, with 11 bases of the junction left unmatched. This CDR3 spans 16 amino acids. CDR1 and CDR2 from the germline V gene are SGHDN and FVKESK. In DNA form, the CDR3 reads TGTGCCAGCAGCCAGGGTAGGCGGGAGAGCCGCTACGAGCAGTACTTC. The encoded protein is CASSQGRRESRYEQYF.

This rearrangement joins TRBV5-4 to TRBJ2-1; 10 bases are shared with TRBD2. Trimming removed 5 bases from V and 9 bases from J; junction bases left unmatched: 11. The CDR3 spans 15 residues. Germline V gives CDR1 SGHNT, CDR2 YYREEE (reference sequence). CDR3 sequence reads: CASSLSSGGYGEQFF. The CDR3 DNA sequence: TGTGCCAGCAGTTTATCTAGCGGGGGCTATGGTGAGCAGTTCTTC.

The CDR3 is CASTRGSTGELFF. CDR3 DNA sequence: TGTGCCAGCACCCGAGGAAGCACCGGGGAGCTGTTTTTT. This chain uses TRBV13 with TRBJ2-2; unclear D gene. The CDR3 has 13 residues. The germline V gene encodes CDR1 PRHDT and CDR2 FYEKMQ (reference sequence). The germline V and J ends were trimmed by 7 bases and 4 bases, with 10 bases remaining between them.

The chain recombines TRBV19 with TRBJ2-1; 9 nucleotides agree with TRBD2. The length of the CDR3 is 16 residues. The germline gives CDR1 LNHDA, CDR2 SQIVND (reference sequence). Losses at the gene ends were 2 bases for V and 8 bases for J; bases not matched to a gene: 10. CDR3 in DNA: TGTGCCAGTAGTATAACGGGTAGCGGGAGTCTAGATGAGCAGTTCTTC. It is translated as CASSITGSGSLDEQFF.

This clone occurred once. The chain recombines TRBV6-2 or TRBV6-3 with TRBJ2-1, with TRBD2 identical over 10 bases. The CDR3 loop spans 17 amino acids. After removal of 6 bases from V and 3 bases from J, the junction contained 11 bases not matched to a gene. CDR1 MNHEY and CDR2 SVGEGT come from the germline V gene. CDR3 residues: CASSPASGRADYNEQFF. CDR3 DNA sequence: TGTGCCAGCAGCCCCGCCAGCGGGAGGGCCGACTACAATGAGCAGTTCTTC.

The CDR3 DNA is TGTGCCAGCAGGCCGACAGGTGGAGGCTATGGCTACACCTTC. It codes for CASRPTGGGYGYTF. The V gene is TRBV6-5, the J gene TRBJ1-2; D may be TRBD1 (6 bases). Trimming took 6 bases from V and 4 from J, leaving 15 bases between them. Germline values: CDR1 MNHEY, CDR2 SVGAGI. CDR3 length: 14 amino acids.

The rearrangement joins TRBV9 to TRBJ2-7; 7 bases match TRBD2. The germline V gene encodes CDR1 SGDLS and CDR2 YYNGEE. V gave up 0 bases and J gave up 6 bases; unmatched junction bases: 6. The CDR3 covers 14 residues. The CDR3 loop is CASSVEGGSAEQYF. CDR3 nucleotides: TGTGCCAGCAGCGTAGAGGGCGGGAGCGCCGAGCAGTACTTC.

The chain links TRBV4-1 to TRBJ2-1; no clear D gene. V was shortened by 0 bases and J by 1 base, with 7 bases between the two germline ends. Looked up from germline, CDR1 is MGHRA and CDR2 is YSYEKL. This CDR3 has 15 residues. CDR3 region: CASSQESRSYNEQFF. CDR3 DNA sequence: TGCGCCAGCAGCCAAGAGAGCAGATCCTACAATGAGCAGTTCTTC.

The chain is built from TRBV5-1 and TRBJ2-1; 9 nucleotides match TRBD2. CDR1 and CDR2 (germline): SGHRS, YFSETQ. This CDR3 has 15 residues. V lost 3 bases, J lost 5 bases, and 6 bases stayed unmatched. DNA of the CDR3: TGCGCCAGCAGCTGGAGAAGCGGGAGGAACAATGAGCAGTTCTTC. This translates into CASSWRSGRNNEQFF.